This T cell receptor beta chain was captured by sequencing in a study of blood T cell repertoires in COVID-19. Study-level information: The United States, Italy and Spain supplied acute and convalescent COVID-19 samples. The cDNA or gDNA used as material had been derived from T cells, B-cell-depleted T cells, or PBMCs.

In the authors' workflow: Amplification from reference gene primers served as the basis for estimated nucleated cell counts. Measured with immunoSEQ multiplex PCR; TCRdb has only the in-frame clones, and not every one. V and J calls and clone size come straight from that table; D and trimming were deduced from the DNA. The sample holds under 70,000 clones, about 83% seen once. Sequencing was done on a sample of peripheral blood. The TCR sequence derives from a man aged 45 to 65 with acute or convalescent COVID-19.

The CDR3 protein is CAISGRDREQPQHF. The CDR3 coding sequence is TGTGCCATCAGTGGCCGGGACAGGGAGCAGCCCCAGCATTTT. The chain combines TRBV10-3 with TRBJ1-5; 9 nucleotides match TRBD1. The V gene's germline CDR1 is ENHRY and CDR2 SYGVKD. V gave up 4 bases and J gave up 7 bases; unmatched junction bases: 5. This CDR3 is 14 amino acids long.